This T cell receptor (beta chain) was captured by sequencing in a study of post-analysis software for immune sequencing data. Study summary: As for disease course, relapsing-remitting, secondary progressive and progressive-relapsing multiple sclerosis were all included. General observations from the study: Batch-mates among the samples co-clustered strongly by F measure. People with multiple sclerosis had a significantly lower normalized Chao1 diversity than controls did. In patients, 4 to 6 TRBV segments were more frequent than in controls, with TRBV5-6, TRBV5-1 and TRBV20-1 among them.

TCR beta cDNA libraries included unique molecular identifiers. It was from about 0.98 to 11 million T cells that 500,000 to 600,000 cDNA molecules came. TCRdb re-called the PCR reads through MiXCR, storing one row per CDR3 protein. In the table there are 430,000 or so distinct CDR3 sequences, 39% of which are singletons. CDR3 length: 14 amino acids. Germline values: CDR1 SGHRS, CDR2 YFSETQ. Between the trimmed V and J ends, which lost 4 bases and 5 bases, there was a span of 15 bases. Turning to this clonotype: Its antigen is not identified.

Sequenced: blood. The rearrangement uses TRBV5-1 and TRBJ1-1; no clear D gene. This sequence originates from a girl aged 2-10 years with multiple sclerosis. CDR3 bases: TGCGCCAGCAGCGTCGGAAACCAAGGGACTGAAGCTTTCTTT. The encoded protein is CASSVGNQGTEAFF. Based on the CDR3 plus reference TRBV5-1 and TRBJ1-1, the full variable domain is KAGVTQTPRYLIKTRGQQVTLSCSPISGHRSVSWYQQTPGQGLQFLFEYFSETQRNKGNFPGRFSGRQFSNSRSEMNVSTLELGDSALYLCASSVGNQGTEAFFGQGTRLTVV.